The rows below give T cell receptor beta chains drawn from one sample of a study of T-cell memory formation after mild COVID-19. MiXCR, run by TCRdb on the 5' RACE reads, gives a single entry per CDR3 protein. Of 530,000 or so distinct CDR3 sequences in the sample, roughly 17% were seen once. The sequencing input was PBMCs or a T cell subset sorted from them (not recorded which). The source is an adult woman who had mild COVID-19 (a few samples of this study predate the infection). Cell type and time point are not known. Both conserved end residues are part of each CDR3. Clone size is given for some rows only: seen once, a few or many times, or a class if the clone is expanded.

CDR3aa: CASSPGVGTGPPLGGYTF; abundance: .; v_gene: TRBV5-1; j_gene: TRBJ1-2
CDR3aa: CASSLGETSLGNEQFF; abundance: many; v_gene: TRBV7-6; j_gene: TRBJ2-1
CDR3aa: CASKLHGTDTQYF; abundance: .; v_gene: TRBV5-1; j_gene: TRBJ2-3
CDR3aa: CASSHGRTDYGYTF; abundance: .; v_gene: TRBV6-5; j_gene: TRBJ1-2
CDR3aa: CASSPGLSVSGYF; abundance: .; v_gene: TRBV6-2/TRBV6-3; j_gene: TRBJ2-7
CDR3aa: CASSNTKDTQYF; abundance: few; v_gene: TRBV6-2/TRBV6-3; j_gene: TRBJ2-3
CDR3aa: CASSYVGVEGQYF; abundance: .; v_gene: TRBV6-6; j_gene: TRBJ2-7
CDR3aa: CASSPGTGVPEQYF; abundance: few; v_gene: TRBV7-8; j_gene: TRBJ2-7
CDR3aa: CASSLSGVNQPQHF; abundance: .; v_gene: TRBV12-3/TRBV12-4; j_gene: TRBJ1-5
CDR3aa: CASSSKSGRSYNEQFF; abundance: few; v_gene: TRBV7-9; j_gene: TRBJ2-1
CDR3aa: CAVALKSFLSGANVLTF; abundance: .; v_gene: TRBV7-6; j_gene: TRBJ2-6
CDR3aa: CASSLRPTDTQYF; abundance: many; v_gene: TRBV7-9; j_gene: TRBJ2-3
CDR3aa: CASSLRSSPDTQYF; abundance: few; v_gene: TRBV5-1; j_gene: TRBJ2-3
CDR3aa: CAWSIPGLATDTQYF; abundance: few; v_gene: TRBV30; j_gene: TRBJ2-3
CDR3aa: CASSLVWGAGNQPQHF; abundance: few; v_gene: TRBV7-2; j_gene: TRBJ1-5
CDR3aa: CAGIISGGTDTGELFF; abundance: few; v_gene: TRBV30; j_gene: TRBJ2-2
CDR3aa: CASSLGGAAQPQHF; abundance: .; v_gene: TRBV7-9; j_gene: TRBJ1-5
CDR3aa: CASSHRTFSYNEQFF; abundance: few; v_gene: TRBV3-1; j_gene: TRBJ2-1
CDR3aa: CASSQAGTALTYEQYF; abundance: few; v_gene: TRBV3-1; j_gene: TRBJ2-7
CDR3aa: CSARVPPYSYGYTF; abundance: few; v_gene: TRBV20-1; j_gene: TRBJ1-2
CDR3aa: CASEQRTGRTSQHEQFF; abundance: few; v_gene: TRBV12-3/TRBV12-4; j_gene: TRBJ2-1
CDR3aa: CASSQASGGAYEQYF; abundance: few; v_gene: TRBV4-1; j_gene: TRBJ2-7
CDR3aa: CASSSTGTGNEQYF; abundance: .; v_gene: TRBV5-1; j_gene: TRBJ2-7
CDR3aa: CASSPPVGSTDTQYF; abundance: few; v_gene: TRBV5-1; j_gene: TRBJ2-3
CDR3aa: CASSLWGPNTEAFF; abundance: .; v_gene: TRBV5-1; j_gene: TRBJ1-1
CDR3aa: CASSLLGTGVNEQYF; abundance: few; v_gene: TRBV4-3; j_gene: TRBJ2-7
CDR3aa: CASSLFLPTDTQYF; abundance: few; v_gene: TRBV7-3; j_gene: TRBJ2-3
CDR3aa: CASSHGVDVFGYTF; abundance: few; v_gene: TRBV4-3; j_gene: TRBJ1-2
CDR3aa: CASSLERSNQPQHF; abundance: .; v_gene: TRBV5-5; j_gene: TRBJ1-5
CDR3aa: CSAVRGLRNTEAFF; abundance: .; v_gene: TRBV20-1; j_gene: TRBJ1-1
CDR3aa: CASSIGQGSYEQYF; abundance: many; v_gene: TRBV5-1; j_gene: TRBJ2-7